The clone carrying this TCR beta chain showed up many times. Its matching antigen is unknown. This sample stems from a study of T cells in Graves' hyperthyroidism and ophthalmopathy. Study results and caveats: Most expanded thyroid clonotypes above 0.001 also appeared in blood. The authors' 13 V-J model separated ophthalmopathy from stable hyperthyroidism.

The V end lost 0 bases, the J end lost 1 base, and 6 bases lay between the germline ends. The CDR3 loop spans 13 amino acids. Germline V gene sequence: CDR1 GTSNPN, CDR2 SVGIG (reference sequence). Stable Graves' hyperthyroidism meant no ophthalmopathy progression within 18 months. Patients were aged 18 to 65, had disease duration under 2 months, and had newly diagnosed hyperthyroidism. Regions amplified from RNA transcripts were the TCR beta CDR3 regions. HTBI primers were the set used in a first-round RT-PCR of the TCR CDR3. From the multiplex PCR reads, TCRdb called clonotypes with MiXCR, one entry per CDR3 protein. The data contain roughly 100,000 distinct CDR3 sequences, around 50% of them singletons.

The chain has TRBV30 and TRBJ2-5; D perhaps matches TRBD1 (6 bases). The clonotype originates from a man aged 40-49 years with Graves' hyperthyroidism. The sequencing sample was made of blood. The CDR3 spells CAWSVDSQETQYF. Written as DNA, the CDR3 is TGTGCCTGGAGTGTGGACAGCCAAGAGACCCAGTACTTC. Based on the CDR3 plus reference TRBV30 and TRBJ2-5, the full variable domain is SQTIHQWPATLVQPVGSPLSLECTVEGTSNPNLYWYRQAAGRGLQLLFYSVGIGQISSEVPQNLSASRPQDRQFILSSKKLLLSDSGFYLCAWSVDSQETQYFGPGTRLLVL.